A single sample is the source of the 26 T cell receptor beta chains below, sequenced in a study of beta chain features in type 1 diabetes. Study-wide findings and caveats: For Type 1 diabetes patients, all four CD4+ subsets carried TCRB CDR3s that were moderately but significantly shorter.

These receptors have no known antigen. The investigators reverse transcribed all of the isolated RNA, so they sequenced expressed TCRB transcripts. The repertoire was sequenced with immunoSEQ multiplex PCR; TCRdb's copy has only in-frame clones and lacks some. The table lists 45,000 to 65,000 clones, 50% to 55% of them singletons, with around 2.5% in the top ten. Input material: Tregs from blood. These receptors all come from a woman in her thirties or forties with type 1 diabetes.

There are a few counts of this clone. V is TRBV6-6 and J is TRBJ2-3; the match to TRBD1 covers 7 bases. This CDR3 spans 14 amino acids. Germline V gene lookup returns CDR1 MNHNY and CDR2 SVGAGI (reference sequence). The V and J ends lost 6 bases and 4 bases, in that order; junction bases with no gene match: 7. CDR3 bases: TGTGCCAGCAGCCCAGGACAGGCCGCAGATACGCAGTATTTT. Its translation is CASSPGQAADTQYF.

This clone was seen a few times. The chain employs TRBV5-1 and TRBJ2-6, with unresolved D. V lost 1 base and J lost 4, with 3 bases in between. Per germline, CDR1 SGHRS and CDR2 YFSETQ. CDR3 length: 13 residues. CDR3 in DNA: TGCGCCAGCAGCTTGAGCGGGGCCAACGTCCTGACTTTC. It translates to CASSLSGANVLTF.

The rearrangement links TRBV5-1 to TRBJ1-1, with 9 nucleotides matching TRBD1. V trimming: 0 bases; J trimming: 1 base; junction bases outside the gene matches: 1. Germline values: CDR1 SGHRS, CDR2 YFSETQ. The CDR3 sequence is 15 residues long. This CDR3 reads CASSLGGQGNTEAFF. The CDR3 DNA reads TGCGCCAGCAGCTTGGGGGGACAGGGGAACACTGAAGCTTTCTTT.

The chain is built from TRBV7-2 and TRBJ2-1; tentatively, D is TRBD1 (5 bases). The CDR3 spans 15 residues. Germline V gives CDR1 SGHTA, CDR2 FQGNSA. Trimming removed 5 bases from V and 1 base from J, with 12 bases in between. The CDR3 loop is CASSPDSSSYNEQFF. The DNA of the CDR3 is TGTGCCAGCAGCCCCGACAGTTCTTCCTACAATGAGCAGTTCTTC.

V usage is TRBV2 and J usage is TRBJ1-5; D not certain. V was pared by 0 bases and J by 5 bases, with 11 bases between. The CDR3 has 15 residues. From germline, CDR1 is SNHLY and CDR2 FYNNEI. The CDR3 sequence is CASSEAGGPYQPQHF. The CDR3 bases are TGTGCCAGCAGTGAAGCTGGCGGTCCGTATCAGCCCCAGCATTTT.

This rearrangement joins TRBV29-1 to TRBJ1-2; the D is unclear. The CDR3 has 14 amino acids. V lost 0 bases to trimming and J lost 2 bases, with 10 bases between them. Germline loops: CDR1 SQVTM, CDR2 ANQGSEA. CDR3 sequence: CSVEDRGWNYGYTF. The DNA of the CDR3 is TGCAGCGTTGAAGATCGGGGATGGAACTATGGCTACACCTTC.

V is TRBV6-1 and J is TRBJ2-7; the D is unclear. The CDR3 spans 12 residues. Germline V gene sequence: CDR1 MNHNS, CDR2 SASEGT. The V and J ends lost 3 bases and 12 bases respectively, with 15 bases between them. Written as DNA, the CDR3 is TGTGCCAGCAGTGAGGCTCCGCAGGATCCGTACTTC. It is translated as CASSEAPQDPYF.

This clone was seen a handful of times. The chain has TRBV7-9 and TRBJ1-1; D is perhaps TRBD1 (5 bases). CDR3 length: 12 amino acids. Trimming left V 5 bases short and J 5 bases short, with 9 bases between. Germline V CDR1 and CDR2: SEHNR, FQNEAQ (reference sequence). CDR3 coding DNA: TGTGCCAGCAGCGTAGACAGAACTGAAGCTTTCTTT. It yields the protein CASSVDRTEAFF.

The chain carries TRBV30 and TRBJ1-2; 9 bases agree with TRBD1. The V segment lost 4 bases and the J segment 3 bases; nucleotides outside the gene matches: 9. From germline, CDR1 is GTSNPN and CDR2 SVGIG (reference sequence). There are 15 residues in the CDR3. For the CDR3, the DNA is TGTGCCTGGATAGGGACAGGGTATTCCGACTATGGCTACACCTTC. Translation gives CAWIGTGYSDYGYTF.

The chain joins TRBV4-2 to TRBJ1-1; no firm D call. The ends were cut back, 3 bases at V and 1 base at J, with 9 bases in the middle. Germline V CDR1 and CDR2: LGHNA, YNFKEQ. CDR3 length equals 14 residues. CDR3 nucleotides: TGTGCCAGCAGCCAGAGGGCTGAGAACACTGAAGCTTTCTTT. Its translation is CASSQRAENTEAFF.

V usage is TRBV9 and J usage is TRBJ2-3, with 9 bases fitting TRBD1. V dropped 4 bases and J dropped 2; count of bases not matched to a gene: 8. Germline V CDR1 and CDR2: SGDLS, YYNGEE. CDR3 length: 16 amino acids. As DNA, the CDR3 is TGTGCCAGCAGCTTGCGGACAGGGGCCAACACAGATACGCAGTATTTT. Its translation: CASSLRTGANTDTQYF.

The chain couples TRBV7-2 to TRBJ1-2, with TRBD1 matching over 7 bases. The CDR3 runs to 14 residues. The V segment lost 2 bases and the J segment 4 bases; nucleotides outside the gene matches: 4. CDR1 is SGHTA, CDR2 FQGNSA, per germline. CDR3 residues: CASSLQPGGYGYTF. CDR3 DNA: TGTGCCAGCAGCTTACAGCCAGGGGGCTATGGCTACACCTTC.

Concerning this clone: One end of the junction is discordant with germline, which a read error may explain. The chain links TRBV5-5 to TRBJ2-3; 8 nucleotides align to TRBD1. CDR3 length equals 17 residues. Per germline, CDR1 SGHKS and CDR2 YYEKEE (reference sequence). The CDR3 here is CASSRYLPGQGTDTQYF. For the CDR3, the DNA is TGCGCCAGCAGCCGGTACCTACCGGGACAGGGCACAGATACGCAGTATTTT.

The V call is TRBV4-2, the J call TRBJ2-6; 9 bases line up with TRBD1. The CDR3 spans 17 residues. Germline CDR1 and CDR2: LGHNA and YNFKEQ. Losses at the gene ends were 0 bases for V and 2 bases for J; bases not matched to a gene: 2. In DNA form, the CDR3 reads TGTGCCAGCAGCCAAGACCGGGACAGGGCTGGGGCCAACGTCCTGACTTTC. Amino acids: CASSQDRDRAGANVLTF.

The chain couples TRBV15 to TRBJ2-5; D unresolved. V shed 0 bases and J shed 5 bases, with 10 bases lying between them. The CDR3 contains 14 residues. CDR1 and CDR2 (germline): LNHNV, YYDKDF (reference sequence). CDR3 region: CATSRDTVEETQYF. CDR3 nucleotides: TGTGCCACCAGCAGAGATACGGTCGAGGAGACCCAGTACTTC. The full variable domain, its missing parts supplied by reference TRBV15 and TRBJ2-5, is DAMVIQNPRYQVTQFGKPVTLSCSQTLNHNVMYWYQQKSSQAPKLLFHYYDKDFNNEADTPDNFQSRRPNTSFCFLDIRSPGLGDTAMYLCATSRDTVEETQYFGPGTRLLVL.

This sequence joins TRBV2 and TRBJ1-6; TRBD1 matches 9 bases. Germline V gives CDR1 SNHLY, CDR2 FYNNEI. This CDR3 contains 14 residues. V was clipped by 6 bases and J by 5 bases; unmatched bases: 2. CDR3 nucleotide sequence: TGTGCCAGCAGAAGACAGGGGGATAATTCACCCCTCCACTTT. Residues: CASRRQGDNSPLHF.

The J gene is TRBJ2-7, the V gene TRBV4-2; the match to TRBD1 covers 8 bases. The CDR3 runs to 15 residues. Germline CDR1 is LGHNA and CDR2 is YNFKEQ. Trimming at V came to 3 bases and at J to 3 bases, leaving 7 bases not matched to a gene. This chain's CDR3 is CASSQRWTGNYEQYF. CDR3 in DNA: TGTGCCAGCAGCCAGAGGTGGACAGGGAACTACGAGCAGTACTTC.

The J gene is TRBJ2-5, the V gene TRBV27; perhaps TRBD1 as D (6 bases). The closer fit of TRBJ2-7 to the DNA end suggests the J call may be wrong. The germline V gene encodes CDR1 MNHEY and CDR2 SMNVEV (reference sequence). The CDR3 loop spans 15 amino acids. The CDR3 sequence: CASSPRLSRTDEQYF. CDR3 DNA sequence: TGTGCCAGCAGTCCGCGCTTGTCCCGGACAGACGAGCAGTACTTC.

This clone was recorded only once. V is TRBV2 and J is TRBJ2-5; the match to TRBD1 covers 10 bases. The CDR3 contains 14 residues. The junction had 6 bases not matched to a gene; V was cut back by 7 bases and J by 4 bases. Germline V lookup: CDR1 SNHLY, CDR2 FYNNEI. CDR3 DNA sequence: TGTGCCAGCAAGACAGGGGGCGCGGGAGAGACCCAGTACTTC. Translating it yields CASKTGGAGETQYF.

This clone has a handful of counts. The rearrangement uses TRBV19 and TRBJ2-1, with D unresolved. The CDR3 is 14 amino acids. CDR1 and CDR2 (germline): LNHDA, SQIVND (reference sequence). Between the trimmed V and J ends, which lost 5 bases and 9 bases, there was a span of 17 bases. CDR3 DNA sequence: TGTGCCAGTAGTCTATCCCTGAACAGACCTGAGCAGTTCTTC. This encodes CASSLSLNRPEQFF.

The chain couples TRBV11-2 to TRBJ2-3, with 7 bases aligning to TRBD2. Germline CDR1 reads SGHAT; CDR2 reads FQNNGV. CDR3 length: 14 residues. J gave up 4 bases and V 4 bases, and 5 bases lay outside the gene matches. The CDR3 DNA sequence: TGTGCCAGCAGCTCGGGAGGCGCATCAGATACGCAGTATTTT. This codes for CASSSGGASDTQYF.

This clone showed up just once. The chain links TRBV19 to TRBJ2-7, with TRBD1 as a possible D gene (5 bases). There are 14 residues in the CDR3. Germline values: CDR1 LNHDA, CDR2 SQIVND (reference sequence). V gave up 5 bases and J gave up 0 bases, with 11 bases separating them. The CDR3 sequence is CASSGARSSYEQYF. CDR3 nucleotides: TGTGCCAGTAGTGGGGCGAGGAGCTCCTACGAGCAGTACTTC.

In the case of this clone: A read error may produce the germline difference seen at one junction end. The rearrangement uses TRBV9 and TRBJ2-5, with TRBD2 as a possible D gene (5 bases). The end of the DNA aligns better with TRBJ2-7, so the J call may be wrong. CDR1 is SGDLS, CDR2 YYNGEE, per germline. The CDR3 is made up of 13 amino acids. The DNA of the CDR3 is TGTGCCAGCAGCGTAGTGGACTCCTCCGAGCAGTACTTC. Its translation: CASSVVDSSEQYF.

As DNA, the CDR3 is TGTGCCAGCAGCTTGGTCAGGGATTGGAACACTGAAGCTTTCTTT. This codes for CASSLVRDWNTEAFF. This rearrangement joins TRBV5-6 to TRBJ1-1; D is possibly TRBD1 (5 bases). Germline CDR1 reads SGHDT; CDR2 reads YYEEEE. There are 15 residues in the CDR3. V gave up 0 bases and J gave up 1 base, with 10 bases separating them.

This clone was counted only a few times. This rearrangement joins TRBV2 to TRBJ1-1, with D perhaps TRBD1 (5 bases). The V gene lost 6 bases and the J gene lost 4 bases, with 21 bases spanning the gap. This CDR3 has 16 amino acids. CDR1 is SNHLY and CDR2 is FYNNEI in the germline V gene. CDR3 bases: TGTGCCAGCAGGGGAGGGAGATCTGACAGTGGCACTGAAGCTTTCTTT. This sequence encodes CASRGGRSDSGTEAFF.

This clone was recorded only once. The genes are TRBV9 and TRBJ1-6; 7 bases fit TRBD1. The CDR3 consists of 15 residues. V trimming: 4 bases; J trimming: 7 bases; junction bases outside the gene matches: 8. Germline CDR1 SGDLS, CDR2 YYNGEE. The CDR3, as DNA: TGTGCCAGCAGCACCCTACAGGGGACCAATTCACCCCTCCACTTT. As protein: CASSTLQGTNSPLHF.